The T cell receptor (beta chain) under discussion was sequenced for a study of blood T cell repertoires in COVID-19. Study details: The samples span acute and convalescent COVID-19 from the United States, Italy and Spain.

Original analysis: Amplified reference gene primers provided the basis for estimating nucleated cell counts. The data were produced by immunoSEQ multiplex PCR, yet TCRdb's version contains in-frame clones alone and is incomplete. From that table come the V and J calls and clone size; the DNA was used to work out D and trimming. The data hold about 170,000 clones, with 70% to 90% observed a single time. V gave up 5 bases and J gave up 6 bases; unmatched junction bases: 9. The CDR3 is 14 residues long. Germline lookup yields CDR1 SGHTA and CDR2 FQGTGA. The receptor's source is a woman between 55 and 75 years old with COVID-19, enrolled during active disease. Sequenced input: peripheral blood. This chain joins TRBV7-3 and TRBJ2-7, with 8 bases that match TRBD2. This chain's CDR3 is CASSAPGLVLEQYF. CDR3 coding DNA: TGTGCCAGCAGCGCTCCGGGACTAGTCCTCGAGCAGTACTTC.